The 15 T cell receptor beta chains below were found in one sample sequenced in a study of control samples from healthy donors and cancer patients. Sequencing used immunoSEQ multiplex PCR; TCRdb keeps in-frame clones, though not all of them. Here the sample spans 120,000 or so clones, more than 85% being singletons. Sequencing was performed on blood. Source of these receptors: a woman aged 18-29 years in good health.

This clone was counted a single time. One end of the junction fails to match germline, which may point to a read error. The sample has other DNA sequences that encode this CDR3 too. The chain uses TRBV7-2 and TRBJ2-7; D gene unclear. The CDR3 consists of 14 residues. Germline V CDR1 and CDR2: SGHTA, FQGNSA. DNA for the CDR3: TGTGCCAGTAGCTTAGATCCTAGCTCCTACGAGCAGTACTTC. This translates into CASSLDPSSYEQYF.

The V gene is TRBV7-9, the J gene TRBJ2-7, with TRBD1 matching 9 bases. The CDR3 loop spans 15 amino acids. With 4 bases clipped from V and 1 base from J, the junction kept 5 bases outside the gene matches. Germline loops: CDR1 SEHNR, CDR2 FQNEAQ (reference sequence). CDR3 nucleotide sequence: TGTGCCAGCAGCTCTGACAGGGGGGTTTCCTACGAGCAGTACTTC. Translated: CASSSDRGVSYEQYF.

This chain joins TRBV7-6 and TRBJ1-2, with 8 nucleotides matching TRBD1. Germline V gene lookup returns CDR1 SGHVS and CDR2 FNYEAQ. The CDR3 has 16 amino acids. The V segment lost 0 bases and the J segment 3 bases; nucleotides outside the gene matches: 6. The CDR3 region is CASSLAPTTGDYGYTF. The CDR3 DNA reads TGTGCCAGCAGCTTAGCCCCGACGACAGGGGACTATGGCTACACCTTC.

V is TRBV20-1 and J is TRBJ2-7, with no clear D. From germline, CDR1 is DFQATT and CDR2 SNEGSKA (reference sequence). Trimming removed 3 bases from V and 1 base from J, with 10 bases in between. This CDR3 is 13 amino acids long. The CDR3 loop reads CSASRLDSYEQYF. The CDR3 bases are TGCAGTGCTAGTCGCCTCGATTCCTACGAGCAGTACTTC.

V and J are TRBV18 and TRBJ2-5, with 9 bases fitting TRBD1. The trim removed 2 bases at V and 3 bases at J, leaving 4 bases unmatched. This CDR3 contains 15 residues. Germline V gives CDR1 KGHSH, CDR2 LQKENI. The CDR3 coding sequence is TGTGCCAGCTCACCATCGGGACAGGGAAAAGAGACCCAGTACTTC. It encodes CASSPSGQGKETQYF.

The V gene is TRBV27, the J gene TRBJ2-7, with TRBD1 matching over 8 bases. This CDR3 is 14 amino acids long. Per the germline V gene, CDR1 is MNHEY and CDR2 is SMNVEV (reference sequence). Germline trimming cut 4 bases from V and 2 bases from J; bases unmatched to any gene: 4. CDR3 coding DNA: TGTGCCAGCAGTTCCGCGGACAGGGCCTACGAGCAGTACTTC. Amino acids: CASSSADRAYEQYF.

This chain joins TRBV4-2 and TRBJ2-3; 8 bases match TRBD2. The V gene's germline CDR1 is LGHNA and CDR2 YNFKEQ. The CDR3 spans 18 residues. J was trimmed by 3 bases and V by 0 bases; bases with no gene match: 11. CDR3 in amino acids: CASSQEVTGAGVTDTQYF. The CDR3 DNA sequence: TGTGCCAGCAGCCAAGAAGTGACCGGAGCGGGAGTGACAGATACGCAGTATTTT.

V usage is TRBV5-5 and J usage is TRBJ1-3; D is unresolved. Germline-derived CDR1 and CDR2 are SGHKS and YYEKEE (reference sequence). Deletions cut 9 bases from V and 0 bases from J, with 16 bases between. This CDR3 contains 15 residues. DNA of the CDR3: TGTGCCACCCAGCTTACGGGCAACTCTGGAAACACCATATATTTT. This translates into CATQLTGNSGNTIYF.

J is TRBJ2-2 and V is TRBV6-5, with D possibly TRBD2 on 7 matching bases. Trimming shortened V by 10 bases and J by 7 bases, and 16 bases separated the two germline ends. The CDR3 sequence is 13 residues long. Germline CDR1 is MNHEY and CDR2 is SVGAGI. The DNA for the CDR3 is TGTGCCACGGGCCGGGGGGCCCTCGGGGAGCTGTTTTTT. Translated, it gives CATGRGALGELFF.

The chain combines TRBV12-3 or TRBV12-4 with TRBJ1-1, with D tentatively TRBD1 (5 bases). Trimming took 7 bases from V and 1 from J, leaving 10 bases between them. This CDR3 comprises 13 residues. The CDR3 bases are TGTGCCAGCACCCGGGGCCGGAACACTGAAGCTTTCTTT. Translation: CASTRGRNTEAFF.

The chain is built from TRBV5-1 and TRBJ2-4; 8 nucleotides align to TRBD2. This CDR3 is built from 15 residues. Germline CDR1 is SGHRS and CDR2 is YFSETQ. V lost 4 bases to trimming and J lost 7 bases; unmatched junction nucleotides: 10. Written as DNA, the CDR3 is TGCGCCAGCAGCCCACCTTATAGCGGGATTAACATTCAGTACTTC. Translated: CASSPPYSGINIQYF. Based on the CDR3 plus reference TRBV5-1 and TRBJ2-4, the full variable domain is KAGVTQTPRYLIKTRGQQVTLSCSPISGHRSVSWYQQTPGQGLQFLFEYFSETQRNKGNFPGRFSGRQFSNSRSEMNVSTLELGDSALYLCASSPPYSGINIQYFGAGTRLSVL.

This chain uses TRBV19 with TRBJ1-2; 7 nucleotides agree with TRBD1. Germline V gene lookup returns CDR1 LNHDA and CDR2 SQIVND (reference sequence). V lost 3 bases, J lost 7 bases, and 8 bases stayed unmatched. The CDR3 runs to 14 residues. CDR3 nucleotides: TGTGCCAGTAGTATGGGACAGCTTAAGCTTGGCTACACCTTC. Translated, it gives CASSMGQLKLGYTF.

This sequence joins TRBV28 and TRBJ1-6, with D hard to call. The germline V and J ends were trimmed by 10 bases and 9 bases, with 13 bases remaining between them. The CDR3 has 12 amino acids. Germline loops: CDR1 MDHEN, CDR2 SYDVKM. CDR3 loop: CATLKVGSPLHF. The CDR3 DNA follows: TGTGCCACCCTTAAGGTCGGTTCACCCCTCCACTTT.

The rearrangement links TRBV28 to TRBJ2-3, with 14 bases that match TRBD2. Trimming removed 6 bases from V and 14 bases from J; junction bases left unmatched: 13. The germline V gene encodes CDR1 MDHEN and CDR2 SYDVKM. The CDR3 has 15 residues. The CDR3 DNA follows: TGTGCCAGCAGAACATCCGGGACTAGCGGGAGAGGGCTGTATTTT. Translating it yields CASRTSGTSGRGLYF.

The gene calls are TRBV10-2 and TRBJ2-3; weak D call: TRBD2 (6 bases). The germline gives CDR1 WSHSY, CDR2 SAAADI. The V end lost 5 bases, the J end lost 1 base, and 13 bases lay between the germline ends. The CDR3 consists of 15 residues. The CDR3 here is CASSSGGGGTDTQYF. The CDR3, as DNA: TGCGCCAGCAGTTCCGGCGGAGGGGGCACAGATACGCAGTATTTT.